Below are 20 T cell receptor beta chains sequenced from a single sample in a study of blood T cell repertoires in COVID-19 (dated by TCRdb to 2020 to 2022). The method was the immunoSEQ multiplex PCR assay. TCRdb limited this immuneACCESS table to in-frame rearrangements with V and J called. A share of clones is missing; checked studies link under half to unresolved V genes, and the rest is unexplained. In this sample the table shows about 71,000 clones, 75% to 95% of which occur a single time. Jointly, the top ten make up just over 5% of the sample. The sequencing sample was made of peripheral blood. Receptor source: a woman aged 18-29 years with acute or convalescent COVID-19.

The CDR3 loop reads CASSMGGLGAPSNQPQHF. DNA for the CDR3: TGTGCCAGCAGCATGGGGGGTCTAGGGGCTCCTAGCAATCAGCCCCAGCATTTT. The chain combines TRBV5-6 with TRBJ1-5; D perhaps matches TRBD1 (5 bases). The V end was cut by 4 bases, the J end by 0 bases, with 20 bases between. From germline, CDR1 is SGHDT and CDR2 YYEEEE. The CDR3 is made up of 18 amino acids. The entire variable domain, with the rest obtained from reference TRBV5-6 and TRBJ1-5, is as follows: DAGVTQSPTHLIKTRGQQVTLRCSPKSGHDTVSWYQQALGQGPQFIFQYYEEEERQRGNFPDRFSGHQFPNYSSELNVNALLLGDSALYLCASSMGGLGAPSNQPQHFGDGTRLSIL.

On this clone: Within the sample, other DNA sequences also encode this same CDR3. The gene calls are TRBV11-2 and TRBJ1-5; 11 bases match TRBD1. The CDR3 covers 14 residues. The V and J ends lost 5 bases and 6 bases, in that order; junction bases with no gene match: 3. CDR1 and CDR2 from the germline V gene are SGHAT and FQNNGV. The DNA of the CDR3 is TGTGCCAGCAGCATTGGGACAGGGGGTCAGCCCCAGCATTTT. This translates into CASSIGTGGQPQHF.

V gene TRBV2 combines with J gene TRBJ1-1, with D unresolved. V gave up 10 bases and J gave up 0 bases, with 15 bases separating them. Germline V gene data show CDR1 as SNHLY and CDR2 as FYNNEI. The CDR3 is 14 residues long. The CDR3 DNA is TGTGCCACCCATGCGATCCTCTTGAACACTGAAGCTTTCTTT. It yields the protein CATHAILLNTEAFF.

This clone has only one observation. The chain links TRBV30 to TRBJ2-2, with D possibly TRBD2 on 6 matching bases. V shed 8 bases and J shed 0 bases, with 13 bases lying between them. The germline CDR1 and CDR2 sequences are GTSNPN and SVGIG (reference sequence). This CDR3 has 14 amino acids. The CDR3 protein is CARTAGTNTGELFF. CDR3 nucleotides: TGTGCCCGAACCGCGGGGACGAACACCGGGGAGCTGTTTTTT.

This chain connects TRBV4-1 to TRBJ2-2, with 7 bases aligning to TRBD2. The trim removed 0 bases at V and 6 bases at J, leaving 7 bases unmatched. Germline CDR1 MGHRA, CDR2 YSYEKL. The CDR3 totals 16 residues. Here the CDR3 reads CASSQEWGRASGELFF. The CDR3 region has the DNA TGCGCCAGCAGCCAAGAATGGGGGAGGGCTTCCGGGGAGCTGTTTTTT.

The CDR3 reads CASSLGTGLPYGYTF. The DNA for the CDR3 is TGTGCCAGCAGCCTCGGGACAGGGCTACCCTATGGCTACACCTTC. The rearrangement links TRBV7-9 to TRBJ1-2; 9 bases align to TRBD1. The CDR3 has 15 amino acids. CDR1 and CDR2 from the germline V gene are SEHNR and FQNEAQ (reference sequence). The trim removed 5 bases at V and 4 bases at J, leaving 8 bases unmatched.

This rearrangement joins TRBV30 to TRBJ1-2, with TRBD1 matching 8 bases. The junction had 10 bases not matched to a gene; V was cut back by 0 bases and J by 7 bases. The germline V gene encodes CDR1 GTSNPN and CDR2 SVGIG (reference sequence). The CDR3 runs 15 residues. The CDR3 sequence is CAWSVGQGALVGYTF. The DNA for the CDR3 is TGTGCCTGGAGTGTCGGACAGGGTGCATTGGTTGGCTACACCTTC.

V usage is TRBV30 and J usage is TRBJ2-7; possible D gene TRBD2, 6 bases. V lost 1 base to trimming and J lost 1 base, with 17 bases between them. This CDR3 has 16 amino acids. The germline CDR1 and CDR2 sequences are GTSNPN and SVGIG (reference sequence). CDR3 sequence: CAWSDSPGRSSYEQYF. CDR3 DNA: TGTGCCTGGAGTGACTCACCCGGGAGAAGTTCCTACGAGCAGTACTTC.

In DNA, the CDR3 is TGCGCCAGCACCCTGGGACAGAAGAACACCGGGGAGCTGTTTTTT. Amino acids: CASTLGQKNTGELFF. The rearrangement joins TRBV10-2 to TRBJ2-2; TRBD1 matches 7 bases. The junction had 6 bases not matched to a gene; V was cut back by 7 bases and J by 1 base. Looked up from germline, CDR1 is WSHSY and CDR2 is SAAADI. This CDR3 has 15 residues.

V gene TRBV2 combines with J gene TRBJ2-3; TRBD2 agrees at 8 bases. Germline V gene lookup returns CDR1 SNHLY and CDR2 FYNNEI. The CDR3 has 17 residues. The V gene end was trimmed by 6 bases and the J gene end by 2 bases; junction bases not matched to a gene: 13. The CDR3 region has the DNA TGTGCCAGCAGCAAAAAAGGCGCTAGCGGGCTCACAGATACGCAGTATTTT. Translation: CASSKKGASGLTDTQYF.

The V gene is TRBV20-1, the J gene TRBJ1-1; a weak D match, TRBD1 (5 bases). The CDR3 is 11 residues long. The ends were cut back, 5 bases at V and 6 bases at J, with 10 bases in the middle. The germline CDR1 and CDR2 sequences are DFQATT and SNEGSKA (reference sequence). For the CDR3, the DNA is TGCAGTGCTCCAGGGAGGTCTGAAGCTTTCTTT. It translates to CSAPGRSEAFF.

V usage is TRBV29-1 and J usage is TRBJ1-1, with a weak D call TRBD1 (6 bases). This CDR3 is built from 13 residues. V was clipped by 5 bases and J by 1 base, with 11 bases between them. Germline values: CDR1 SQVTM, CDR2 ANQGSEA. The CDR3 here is CSVKPTGNTEAFF. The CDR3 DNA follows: TGCAGCGTTAAACCGACAGGGAACACTGAAGCTTTCTTT.

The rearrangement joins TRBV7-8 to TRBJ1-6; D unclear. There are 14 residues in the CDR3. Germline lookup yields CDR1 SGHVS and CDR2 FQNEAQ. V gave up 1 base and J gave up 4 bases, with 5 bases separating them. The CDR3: CASSLGPYNSPLHF. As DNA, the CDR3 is TGTGCCAGCAGCTTAGGGCCGTATAATTCACCCCTCCACTTT.

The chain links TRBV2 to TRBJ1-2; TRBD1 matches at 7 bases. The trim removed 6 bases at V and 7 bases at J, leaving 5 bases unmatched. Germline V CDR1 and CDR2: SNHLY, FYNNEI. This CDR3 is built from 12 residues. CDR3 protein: CASSDDRAGYTF. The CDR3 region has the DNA TGTGCCAGCAGCGACGACAGGGCTGGCTACACCTTC. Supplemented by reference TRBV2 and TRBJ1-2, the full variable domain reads EPEVTQTPSHQVTQMGQEVILRCVPISNHLYFYWYRQILGQKVEFLVSFYNNEISEKSEIFDDQFSVERPDGSNFTLKIRSTKLEDSAMYFCASSDDRAGYTFGSGTRLTVV.

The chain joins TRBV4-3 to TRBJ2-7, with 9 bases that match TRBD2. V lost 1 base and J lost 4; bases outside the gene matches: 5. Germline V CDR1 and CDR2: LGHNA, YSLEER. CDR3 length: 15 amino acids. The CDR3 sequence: CASSQGASGMYEQYF. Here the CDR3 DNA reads TGCGCCAGCAGCCAAGGGGCTAGCGGGATGTACGAGCAGTACTTC.

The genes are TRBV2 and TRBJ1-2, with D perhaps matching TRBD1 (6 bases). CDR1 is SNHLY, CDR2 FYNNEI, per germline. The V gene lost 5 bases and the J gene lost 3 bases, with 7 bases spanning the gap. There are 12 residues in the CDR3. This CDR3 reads CASSRTDYGYTF. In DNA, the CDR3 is TGTGCCAGCAGTAGGACAGACTATGGCTACACCTTC.

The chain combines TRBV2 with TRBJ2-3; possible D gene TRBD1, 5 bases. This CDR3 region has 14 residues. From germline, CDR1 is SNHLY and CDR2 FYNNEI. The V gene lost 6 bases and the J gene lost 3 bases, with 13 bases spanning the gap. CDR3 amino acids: CASRQGPATDTQYF. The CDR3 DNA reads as TGTGCCAGCAGGCAGGGCCCAGCTACAGATACGCAGTATTTT.

CDR3 nucleotide sequence: TGTGCCTGGACCAAGAACCGGGACAGGGAAGGCTACACCTTC. This codes for CAWTKNRDREGYTF. The rearrangement links TRBV30 to TRBJ1-2; 9 nucleotides match TRBD1. The CDR3 contains 14 residues. Trimming took 4 bases from V and 8 from J; bases not matched to a gene: 11. Germline CDR1 GTSNPN, CDR2 SVGIG (reference sequence).

CDR3 amino acids: CASSSYGDTQYF. The CDR3 region has the DNA TGTGCCAGCAGCTCATACGGGGATACGCAGTATTTT. The chain recombines TRBV28 with TRBJ2-3; D gene uncertain. Germline V gene sequence: CDR1 MDHEN, CDR2 SYDVKM. The length of the CDR3 is 12 residues. The V end lost 6 bases, the J end lost 6 bases, and 10 bases lay between the germline ends.

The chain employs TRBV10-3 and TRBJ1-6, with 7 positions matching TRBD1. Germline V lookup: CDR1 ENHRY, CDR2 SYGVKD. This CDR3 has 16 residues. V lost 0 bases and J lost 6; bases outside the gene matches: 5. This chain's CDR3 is CAISESGGWGNSPLHF. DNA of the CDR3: TGTGCCATCAGTGAGTCAGGGGGCTGGGGTAATTCACCCCTCCACTTT.